The 12 T cell receptor beta chains below come from one sample, sequenced in a study of beta chain features in type 1 diabetes. TCRB transcripts that were expressed got sequenced, as all of the isolated RNA had been reverse transcribed. Sequencing used immunoSEQ multiplex PCR; TCRdb keeps in-frame clones, though not all of them. Of approximately 40,000 clones listed, roughly 45% are singletons. Sequences were obtained from stem cell memory CD4+ T cells from blood. Receptors originate from a woman aged 25 to 39 in good health.

This chain connects TRBV7-8 to TRBJ2-2; 13 bases match TRBD2. The CDR3 has 16 residues. Unmatched junction bases numbered 6, after V lost 4 bases and J lost 7 bases. CDR1 and CDR2 (germline): SGHVS, FQNEAQ. The CDR3, as DNA: TGTGCCAGCAGCTCTGGACTAGCGGGAGTCCACGGGGAGCTGTTTTTT. It translates to CASSSGLAGVHGELFF.

The sample holds a few counts of this clone. The genes are TRBV7-2 and TRBJ2-1; TRBD2 aligns across 15 bases. The CDR3 consists of 16 residues. In germline, CDR1 is SGHTA, CDR2 FQGNSA. The V and J ends lost 5 bases and 7 bases, in that order; junction bases with no gene match: 6. The CDR3 spells CASSPGLAGGGNEQFF. In DNA, the CDR3 is TGTGCCAGCAGCCCAGGACTAGCGGGAGGGGGAAATGAGCAGTTCTTC.

The chain uses TRBV18 and TRBJ1-1; no definite D call. The V gene lost 3 bases and the J gene lost 0 bases, with 14 bases spanning the gap. CDR1 and CDR2 (germline): KGHSH, LQKENI. There are 16 residues in the CDR3. The CDR3 DNA reads as TGTGCCAGCTCACCTTCGACAACTGTTATGAACACTGAAGCTTTCTTT. Protein sequence: CASSPSTTVMNTEAFF. The full variable domain, in which reference TRBV18 and TRBJ1-1 provide the parts outside the CDR3, is NAGVMQNPRHLVRRRGQEARLRCSPMKGHSHVYWYRQLPEEGLKFMVYLQKENIIDESGMPKERFSAEFPKEGPSILRIQQVVRGDSAAYFCASSPSTTVMNTEAFFGQGTRLTVV.

This chain connects TRBV5-4 to TRBJ2-6, with 11 bases identical to TRBD1. V trimming: 5 bases; J trimming: 3 bases; junction bases outside the gene matches: 7. The length of the CDR3 is 17 residues. CDR1 is SGHNT, CDR2 YYREEE, per germline (reference sequence). Here the CDR3 DNA reads TGTGCCAGCAGTACTCGGGACAGGGGGTATGGGGCCAACGTCCTGACTTTC. Its protein is CASSTRDRGYGANVLTF.

The chain employs TRBV29-1 and TRBJ2-5, with 7 bases fitting TRBD2. There are 14 residues in the CDR3. Germline V gene lookup returns CDR1 SQVTM and CDR2 ANQGSEA. J was trimmed by 1 base and V by 8 bases; bases with no gene match: 10. Here the CDR3 reads CSLGGRALQETQYF. The CDR3 nucleotides are TGCAGCCTGGGAGGGAGGGCCCTCCAAGAGACCCAGTACTTC.

J is TRBJ2-1 and V is TRBV6-5; 12 bases line up with TRBD2. This CDR3 has 15 residues. Trimming took 6 bases from V and 4 from J; bases not matched to a gene: 4. Per germline, CDR1 MNHEY and CDR2 SVGAGI. CDR3 in amino acids: CASRTSGSAYNEQFF. CDR3 bases: TGTGCCAGCAGGACTAGCGGGAGCGCGTACAATGAGCAGTTCTTC.

This clone was found a few times. V and J are TRBV7-9 and TRBJ2-2, with 10 bases that match TRBD2. V shed 5 bases and J 5 bases; nucleotides not matched to a gene: 5. Germline V gene data show CDR1 as SEHNR and CDR2 as FQNEAQ (reference sequence). This CDR3 region has 15 residues. CDR3 bases: TGTGCCAGCAGCAGATCTAGCGGGAGTACCGGGGAGCTGTTTTTT. It codes for CASSRSSGSTGELFF.

In this sample, this clone turned up a few times. The chain is built from TRBV7-2 and TRBJ1-5; no definite D call. The CDR3 contains 16 residues. Germline lookup yields CDR1 SGHTA and CDR2 FQGNSA. Trimming left V 3 bases short and J 0 bases short, with 12 bases between. This CDR3 reads CASSLNSRYSNQPQHF. The CDR3 bases are TGTGCCAGCAGCTTGAACAGCCGATATAGCAATCAGCCCCAGCATTTT.

The chain recombines TRBV10-3 with TRBJ2-2; 8 bases are shared with TRBD1. The CDR3 totals 14 residues. V gave up 6 bases and J gave up 6 bases; unmatched junction bases: 6. Per the germline V gene, CDR1 is ENHRY and CDR2 is SYGVKD. The CDR3 reads CAIRTGVAAGELFF. The CDR3 DNA sequence: TGTGCCATCAGGACAGGGGTCGCGGCCGGGGAGCTGTTTTTT.

This chain connects TRBV11-2 to TRBJ2-7, with 11 bases matching TRBD2. CDR1 SGHAT and CDR2 FQNNGV come from the germline V gene. The CDR3 has 15 amino acids. V was pared by 2 bases and J by 1 base, with 1 base of the junction left unmatched. The CDR3 region has the DNA TGTGCCAGCAGCTTACTAGCGGGAGGATCCTACGAGCAGTACTTC. Amino acid sequence: CASSLLAGGSYEQYF.

J is TRBJ2-7 and V is TRBV7-2; 7 positions agree with TRBD1. Germline-derived CDR1 and CDR2 are SGHTA and FQGNSA. The trim removed 3 bases at V and 5 bases at J, leaving 10 bases unmatched. The CDR3 consists of 15 residues. This chain's CDR3 is CASSFDRAGWNEQYF. The CDR3 DNA reads TGTGCCAGCAGCTTCGACAGGGCGGGTTGGAACGAGCAGTACTTC.

The chain links TRBV5-8 to TRBJ1-6; no clear D gene. Germline V gene sequence: CDR1 SGHTS, CDR2 YDEGEE. This CDR3 has 16 residues. Trimming stripped 4 bases from V and 0 bases from J, with 11 bases between. The CDR3 is CASSRGGSSYNSPLHF. The CDR3 coding sequence is TGTGCCAGCAGCAGAGGTGGGAGCTCCTATAATTCACCCCTCCACTTT. Supplemented by reference TRBV5-8 and TRBJ1-6, the full variable domain reads EAGVTQSPTHLIKTRGQQATLRCSPISGHTSVYWYQQALGLGLQFLLWYDEGEERNRGNFPPRFSGRQFPNYSSELNVNALELEDSALYLCASSRGGSSYNSPLHFGNGTRLTVT.